This T cell receptor (beta chain) originates from a study of lymphopenia after photon versus proton radiotherapy. General observations from the study: Under photons, naive T cells and diversity fell while effector/memory populations rose. After the lymphocyte nadir, photon-treated repertoires showed oligoclonal expansion, especially of CD8+ Temra cells.

As concerns this clone: Its antigen remains unidentified.

CDR1 and CDR2 from the germline V gene are SGHTA and FQGTGA. V lost 5 bases to trimming and J lost 3 bases, with 16 bases between them. The CDR3 totals 15 residues. Clones were read by immunoSEQ multiplex PCR, and TCRdb kept only the in-frame ones, dropping some. The sample records 35,000 to 45,000 clones, over 75% being singletons. The TCR sequence derives from a woman in her 70s with pancreatic cancer. This material consisted of peripheral blood, taken from a patient treated with proton-based radiotherapy. The V call is TRBV7-3, the J call TRBJ1-1, with D possibly TRBD1 on 5 matching bases. CDR3 bases: TGTGCCAGCAGCCCCCGACGTTTGGGGGACACTGAAGCTTTCTTT. Residues: CASSPRRLGDTEAFF.